The entry below describes one TCR beta chain. This record belongs to a study of blood T cell repertoires in COVID-19. Clones were sequenced by immunoSEQ multiplex PCR, and TCRdb holds only the in-frame ones, with some missing. In the table there are about 140,000 clones, 65% to 85% of which are singletons. The germline gives CDR1 SNHLY, CDR2 FYNNEI. The V end lost 0 bases, the J end lost 5 bases, and 10 bases lay between the germline ends. The CDR3 sequence is 14 residues long. The chain carries TRBV2 and TRBJ2-5; D might be TRBD2 (6 bases). This receptor was identified in a human donor in a cohort sampled during active COVID-19. The source material was peripheral blood. Here the CDR3 reads CASSEAGRKETQYF. For the CDR3, the DNA is TGTGCCAGCAGTGAAGCCGGGAGAAAGGAGACCCAGTACTTC.